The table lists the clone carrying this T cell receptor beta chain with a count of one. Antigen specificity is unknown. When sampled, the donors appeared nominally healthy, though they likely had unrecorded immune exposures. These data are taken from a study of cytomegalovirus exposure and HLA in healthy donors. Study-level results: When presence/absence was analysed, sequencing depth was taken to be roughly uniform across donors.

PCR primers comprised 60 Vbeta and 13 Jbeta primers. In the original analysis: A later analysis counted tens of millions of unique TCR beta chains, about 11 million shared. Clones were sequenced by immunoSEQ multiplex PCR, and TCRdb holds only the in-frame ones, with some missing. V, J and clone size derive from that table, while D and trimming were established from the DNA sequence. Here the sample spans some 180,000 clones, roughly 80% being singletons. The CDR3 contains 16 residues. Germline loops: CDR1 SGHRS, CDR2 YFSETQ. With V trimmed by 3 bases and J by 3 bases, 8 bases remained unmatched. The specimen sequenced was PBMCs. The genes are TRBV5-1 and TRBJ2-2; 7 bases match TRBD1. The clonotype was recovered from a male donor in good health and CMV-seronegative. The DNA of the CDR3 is TGCGCCAGCAGCTGGGGGAACAGGGGTTACACCGGGGAGCTGTTTTTT. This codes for CASSWGNRGYTGELFF.